Listed below are T cell receptor beta chains from one sample, sequenced in a study of cytomegalovirus exposure and HLA in healthy donors. Here immunoSEQ multiplex PCR was the method, and the copy in TCRdb shows in-frame clones only, minus some. The repertoire holds roughly 180,000 clones, approximately 73% seen once, with less than 2.5% in the top ten. Sequencing input: PBMCs. Every receptor here comes from a woman in her twenties or thirties in good health and CMV-seropositive. The CDR3 runs from the conserved cysteine through the conserved F or W. D genes are given only for firm matches. Clone size is given for some rows only: seen once, a few or many times, or a class if the clone is expanded.

size: -; J: TRBJ2-1; D: TRBD2; V: TRBV10-2; CDR3: CASVSGGAPEQFF; DNA: TGCGCCAGCGTTAGCGGGGGGGCCCCTGAGCAGTTCTTC
size: -; J: TRBJ1-2; D: TRBD1; V: TRBV11-2; CDR3: CASSFDRGQYGYTF; DNA: TGTGCCAGTAGCTTTGACAGGGGGCAATATGGCTACACCTTC
size: -; J: TRBJ1-2; D: -; V: TRBV30; CDR3: CAWTMSYGYTF; DNA: TGTGCCTGGACGATGAGCTATGGCTACACCTTC
size: -; J: TRBJ2-1; D: TRBD2; V: TRBV7-8; CDR3: CASSSRRGGGANEQFF; DNA: TGTGCCAGCAGCTCGAGGCGCGGGGGTGGGGCCAATGAGCAGTTCTTC
size: -; J: TRBJ2-1; D: TRBD2; V: TRBV4-3; CDR3: CASSQEPGGSNEQFF; DNA: TGCGCCAGCAGCCAAGAGCCCGGGGGGAGCAATGAGCAGTTCTTC
size: once; J: TRBJ1-2; D: TRBD1; V: TRBV11-1; CDR3: CASSSIRTGSIGYTF; DNA: TGTGCCAGCAGCTCCATCCGGACAGGGAGTATTGGCTACACCTTC
size: -; J: TRBJ1-2; D: TRBD1; V: TRBV7-2; CDR3: CASSPDRGRGYTF; DNA: TGTGCCAGCAGCCCCGACAGGGGGCGGGGCTACACCTTC
size: -; J: TRBJ1-6; D: -; V: TRBV15; CDR3: CATSRDRGGNSPLHF; DNA: TGTGCCACCAGCAGAGATCGGGGGGGAAATTCACCCCTCCACTTT
size: -; J: TRBJ1-2; D: -; V: TRBV9; CDR3: CASSVGEGTGLRKGLYGYTF; DNA: TGTGCCAGCAGCGTAGGGGAGGGCACCGGGCTCCGAAAGGGCTTGTATGGCTACACCTTC
size: -; J: TRBJ1-2; D: -; V: TRBV4-3; CDR3: CASSQDIGLKGANYGYTF; DNA: TGCGCCAGCAGCCAAGATATCGGCCTAAAAGGGGCTAACTATGGCTACACCTTC
size: -; J: TRBJ1-4; D: -; V: TRBV28; CDR3: CASSTRDEKLFF; DNA: TGTGCCAGCAGTACTCGAGATGAAAAACTGTTTTTT
size: -; J: TRBJ1-1; D: TRBD1; V: TRBV9; CDR3: CASSAFLRTGVNTEAFF; DNA: TGTGCCAGCAGCGCGTTCCTACGGACAGGGGTTAACACTGAAGCTTTCTTT
size: once; J: TRBJ2-1; D: -; V: TRBV7-3; CDR3: CASSTDARVSNEQFF; DNA: TGTGCCAGCAGCACTGACGCCAGGGTAAGCAATGAGCAGTTCTTC
size: -; J: TRBJ1-5; D: TRBD1; V: TRBV28; CDR3: CASSKIDRVGQPQHF; DNA: TGTGCCAGCAGCAAGATCGACAGGGTAGGGCAGCCCCAGCATTTT
size: -; J: TRBJ2-2; D: -; V: TRBV10-1; CDR3: CASSPQAGELFF; DNA: TGCGCCAGCAGCCCACAGGCCGGGGAGCTGTTTTTT
size: -; J: TRBJ1-3; D: -; V: TRBV10-2; CDR3: CASEGVRNTIYF; DNA: TGCGCCAGCGAGGGAGTTAGAAACACCATATATTTT
size: -; J: TRBJ1-1; D: -; V: TRBV6-1; CDR3: CASSATGRAEAFF; DNA: TGTGCCAGCAGTGCAACAGGGAGAGCTGAAGCTTTCTTT
size: -; J: TRBJ2-7; D: TRBD1; V: TRBV7-9; CDR3: CASSLVWDRVSYEQYF; DNA: TGTGCCAGCAGCTTAGTCTGGGACAGGGTGTCCTACGAGCAGTACTTC
size: -; J: TRBJ2-7; D: TRBD1; V: TRBV4-1; CDR3: CASSQTGTGPYEQYF; DNA: TGCGCCAGCAGCCAAACCGGGACAGGGCCCTACGAGCAGTACTTC
size: -; J: TRBJ1-2; D: TRBD1; V: TRBV10-3; CDR3: CAISDNDRVLGYTF; DNA: TGTGCCATCAGTGACAACGACAGGGTGCTTGGCTACACCTTC
size: -; J: TRBJ1-2; D: -; V: TRBV28; CDR3: CASSLSTPRLINYGYTF; DNA: TGTGCCAGCAGTTTATCAACCCCTAGGTTGATTAACTATGGCTACACCTTC
size: few; J: TRBJ1-2; D: -; V: TRBV6-5; CDR3: CASSSAGSSYYGYTF; DNA: TGTGCCAGCAGTAGTGCCGGGAGCTCCTACTATGGCTACACCTTC
size: -; J: TRBJ1-4; D: TRBD1; V: TRBV7-9; CDR3: CASSRDREREKLFF; DNA: TGTGCCAGCAGTCGCGACAGGGAAAGGGAAAAACTGTTTTTT
size: -; J: TRBJ2-7; D: TRBD1; V: TRBV10-3; CDR3: CAIRRASGDRAYEQYF; DNA: TGTGCCATCAGGAGGGCATCCGGGGACAGGGCCTACGAGCAGTACTTC
size: -; J: TRBJ2-3; D: TRBD2; V: TRBV5-1; CDR3: CASSLGLATDTQYF; DNA: TGCGCCAGCAGCTTGGGACTAGCGACAGATACGCAGTATTTT
size: -; J: TRBJ1-2; D: TRBD1; V: TRBV4-3; CDR3: CASSQEWGTGYGYTF; DNA: TGCGCCAGCAGCCAAGAGTGGGGGACAGGGTATGGCTACACCTTC
size: -; J: TRBJ1-4; D: -; V: TRBV30; CDR3: CAWHPGTLDQSNEKLFF; DNA: TGTGCCTGGCACCCCGGGACTCTAGATCAATCTAATGAAAAACTGTTTTTT
size: -; J: TRBJ2-2; D: -; V: TRBV19; CDR3: CASSITANTGELFF; DNA: TGTGCCAGTAGTATTACAGCGAACACCGGGGAGCTGTTTTTT
size: -; J: TRBJ1-2; D: TRBD1; V: TRBV19; CDR3: CASTLGQDYGYTF; DNA: TGTGCCAGTACCCTGGGACAGGACTATGGCTACACCTTC
size: -; J: TRBJ1-2; D: -; V: TRBV21-1; CDR3: CATQDRAGGDGYTF; DNA: TGTGCCACCCAAGACAGGGCCGGCGGGGATGGCTACACCTTC
size: -; J: TRBJ1-2; D: TRBD1; V: TRBV6-1; CDR3: CASTSGGRYGYTF; DNA: TGTGCCAGCACATCAGGGGGAAGGTATGGCTACACCTTC
size: -; J: TRBJ2-2; D: -; V: TRBV11-3; CDR3: CASKGAGELFF; DNA: TGTGCCAGCAAGGGGGCCGGGGAGCTGTTTTTT
size: -; J: TRBJ1-3; D: TRBD1; V: TRBV19; CDR3: CASSPGQANFGNTIYF; DNA: TGTGCCAGTAGCCCGGGACAGGCGAACTTTGGAAACACCATATATTTT
size: -; J: TRBJ2-7; D: -; V: TRBV6-1; CDR3: CASSEAASGYEQYF; DNA: TGTGCCAGCAGTGAGGCGGCCTCGGGGTACGAGCAGTACTTC
size: -; J: TRBJ2-7; D: TRBD2; V: TRBV19; CDR3: CASRAGTSGGGEQYF; DNA: TGTGCCAGTAGGGCAGGGACTAGCGGGGGAGGCGAGCAGTACTTC